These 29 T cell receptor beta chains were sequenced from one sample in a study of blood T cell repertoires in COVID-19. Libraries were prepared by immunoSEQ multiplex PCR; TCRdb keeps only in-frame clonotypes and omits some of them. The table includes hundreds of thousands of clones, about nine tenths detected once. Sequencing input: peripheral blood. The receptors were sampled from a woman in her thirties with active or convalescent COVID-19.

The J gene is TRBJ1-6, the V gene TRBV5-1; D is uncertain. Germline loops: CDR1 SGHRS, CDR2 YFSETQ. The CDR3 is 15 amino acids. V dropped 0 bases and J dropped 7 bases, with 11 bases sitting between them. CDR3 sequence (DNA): TGCGCCAGCAGCTTGGAAACAGCTAAAAATTCACCCCTCCACTTT. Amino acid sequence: CASSLETAKNSPLHF.

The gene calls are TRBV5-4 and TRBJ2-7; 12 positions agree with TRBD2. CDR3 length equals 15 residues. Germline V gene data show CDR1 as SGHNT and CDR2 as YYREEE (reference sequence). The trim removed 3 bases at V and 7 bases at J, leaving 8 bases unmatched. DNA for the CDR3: TGTGCCAGCAGCTGGTTGGCTAGCGGGGGGGAGGAGCAGTACTTC. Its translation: CASSWLASGGEEQYF.

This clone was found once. The CDR3 reads CASSSLGHPQYF. In DNA form, the CDR3 reads TGTGCCAGCAGCTCCCTGGGGCACCCGCAGTACTTC. The chain uses TRBV7-8 and TRBJ2-7; D is possibly TRBD1 (5 bases). From germline, CDR1 is SGHVS and CDR2 FQNEAQ. This CDR3 contains 12 residues. V was trimmed by 4 bases and J by 9 bases, leaving 13 bases between them.

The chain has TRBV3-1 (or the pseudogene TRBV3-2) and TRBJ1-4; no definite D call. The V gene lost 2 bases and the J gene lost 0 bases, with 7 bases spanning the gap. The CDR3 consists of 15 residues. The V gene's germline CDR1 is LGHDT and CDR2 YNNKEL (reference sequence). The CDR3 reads CASSQMVATNEKLFF. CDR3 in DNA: TGTGCCAGCAGCCAAATGGTAGCAACTAATGAAAAACTGTTTTTT.

The CDR3 is CASSLSPLTGGIYGYTF. Here the CDR3 DNA reads TGTGCCAGCAGCTTATCTCCCCTGACAGGGGGCATCTATGGCTACACCTTC. The chain uses TRBV7-2 and TRBJ1-2; TRBD1 agrees at 10 bases. The J segment lost 4 bases and the V segment lost 2 bases, leaving 10 bases of the junction unmatched. Germline CDR1 reads SGHTA; CDR2 reads FQGNSA. The CDR3 length is 17 residues.

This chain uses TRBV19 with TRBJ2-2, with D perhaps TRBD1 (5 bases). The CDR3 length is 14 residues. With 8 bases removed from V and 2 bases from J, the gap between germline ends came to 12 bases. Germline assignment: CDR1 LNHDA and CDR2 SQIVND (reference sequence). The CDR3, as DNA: TGTGCCAGTGAGACAGCTACCAACACCGGGGAGCTGTTTTTT. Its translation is CASETATNTGELFF. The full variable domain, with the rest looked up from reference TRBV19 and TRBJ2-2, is DGGITQSPKYLFRKEGQNVTLSCEQNLNHDAMYWYRQDPGQGLRLIYYSQIVNDFQKGDIAEGYSVSREKKESFPLTVTSAQKNPTAFYLCASETATNTGELFFGEGSRLTVL.

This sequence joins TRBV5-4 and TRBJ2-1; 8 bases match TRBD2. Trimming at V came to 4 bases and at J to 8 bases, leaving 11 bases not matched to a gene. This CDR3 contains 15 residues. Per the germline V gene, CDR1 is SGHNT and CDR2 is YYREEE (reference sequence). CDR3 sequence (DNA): TGTGCCAGCAGCCCCGGGGGGGCGGGCTTCTATGAGCAGTTCTTC. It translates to CASSPGGAGFYEQFF.

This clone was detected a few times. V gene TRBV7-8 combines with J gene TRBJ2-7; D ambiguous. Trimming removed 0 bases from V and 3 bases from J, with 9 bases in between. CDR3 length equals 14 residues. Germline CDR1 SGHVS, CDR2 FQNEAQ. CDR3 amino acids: CASSLARPVYEQYF. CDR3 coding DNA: TGTGCCAGCAGCTTAGCGAGGCCAGTCTACGAGCAGTACTTC.

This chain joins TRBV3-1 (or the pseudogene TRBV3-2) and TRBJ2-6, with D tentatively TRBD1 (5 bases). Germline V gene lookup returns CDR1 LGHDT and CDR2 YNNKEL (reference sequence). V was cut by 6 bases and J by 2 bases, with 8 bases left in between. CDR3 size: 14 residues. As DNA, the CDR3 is TGTGCCAGCAGTAAGGGGACTGGGGCCAACGTCCTGACTTTC. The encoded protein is CASSKGTGANVLTF.

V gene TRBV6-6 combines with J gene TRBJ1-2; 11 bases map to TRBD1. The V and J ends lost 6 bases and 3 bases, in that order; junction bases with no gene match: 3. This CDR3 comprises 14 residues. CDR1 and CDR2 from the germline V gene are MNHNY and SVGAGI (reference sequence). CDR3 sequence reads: CASRRTGGDYGYTF. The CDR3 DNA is TGTGCCAGCAGAAGGACAGGGGGCGACTATGGCTACACCTTC.

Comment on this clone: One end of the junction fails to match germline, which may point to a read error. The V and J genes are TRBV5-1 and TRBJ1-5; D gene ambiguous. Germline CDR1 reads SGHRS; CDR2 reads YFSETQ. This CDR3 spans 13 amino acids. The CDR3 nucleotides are TGTCGCGGGCGCAGGCCGGCCGGAGAGCCCCAGCATTTT. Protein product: CRGRRPAGEPQHF.

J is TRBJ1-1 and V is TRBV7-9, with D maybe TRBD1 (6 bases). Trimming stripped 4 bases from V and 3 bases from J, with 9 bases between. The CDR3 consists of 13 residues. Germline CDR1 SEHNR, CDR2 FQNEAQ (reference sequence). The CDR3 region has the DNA TGTGCCAGCAGCTCAAACAGGGACACTGAAGCTTTCTTT. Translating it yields CASSSNRDTEAFF.

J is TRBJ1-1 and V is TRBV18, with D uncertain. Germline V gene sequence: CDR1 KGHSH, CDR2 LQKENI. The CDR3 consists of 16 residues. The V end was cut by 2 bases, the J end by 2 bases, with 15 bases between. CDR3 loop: CASSPRGSSFNTEAFF. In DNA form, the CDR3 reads TGTGCCAGCTCACCAAGAGGCAGCTCTTTTAACACTGAAGCTTTCTTT.

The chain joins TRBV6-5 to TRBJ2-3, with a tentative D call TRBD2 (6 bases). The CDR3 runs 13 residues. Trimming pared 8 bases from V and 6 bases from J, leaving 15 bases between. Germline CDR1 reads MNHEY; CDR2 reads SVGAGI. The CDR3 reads CASYSPGRDTQYF. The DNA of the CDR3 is TGTGCCAGCTATAGCCCTGGGAGGGATACGCAGTATTTT.

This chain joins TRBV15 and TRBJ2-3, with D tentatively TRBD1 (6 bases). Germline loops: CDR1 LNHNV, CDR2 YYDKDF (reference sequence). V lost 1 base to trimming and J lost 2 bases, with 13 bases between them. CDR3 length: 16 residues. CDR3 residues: CATSRATGTPTDTQYF. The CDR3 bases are TGTGCCACCAGCAGAGCAACAGGGACCCCCACAGATACGCAGTATTTT.

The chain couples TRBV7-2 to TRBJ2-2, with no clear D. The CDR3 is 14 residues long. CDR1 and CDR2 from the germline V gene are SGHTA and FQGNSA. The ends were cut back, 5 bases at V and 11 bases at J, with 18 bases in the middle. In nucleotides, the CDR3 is TGTGCCAGCAGCCCGCCCCCCCAGCGTGGAGAGCTGTTTTTT. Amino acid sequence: CASSPPPQRGELFF.

The CDR3 region has the DNA TGTGCCAGCAGCTTGGCAGCGATGAACACTGAAGCTTTCTTT. Encoded protein: CASSLAAMNTEAFF. The chain joins TRBV5-5 to TRBJ1-1; no clear D gene. There are 14 residues in the CDR3. The V end lost 0 bases, the J end lost 0 bases, and 6 bases lay between the germline ends. Germline V gene data show CDR1 as SGHKS and CDR2 as YYEKEE (reference sequence).

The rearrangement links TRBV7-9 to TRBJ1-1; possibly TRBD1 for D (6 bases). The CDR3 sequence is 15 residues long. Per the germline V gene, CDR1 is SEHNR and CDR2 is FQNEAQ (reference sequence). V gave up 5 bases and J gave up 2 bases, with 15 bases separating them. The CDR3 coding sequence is TGTGCCAGCAGCAACTACCCGACAGGAAACACTGAAGCTTTCTTT. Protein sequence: CASSNYPTGNTEAFF. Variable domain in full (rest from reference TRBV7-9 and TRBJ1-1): DTGVSQNPRHKITKRGQNVTFRCDPISEHNRLYWYRQTLGQGPEFLTYFQNEAQLEKSRLLSDRFSAERPKGSFSTLEIQRTEQGDSAMYLCASSNYPTGNTEAFFGQGTRLTVV.

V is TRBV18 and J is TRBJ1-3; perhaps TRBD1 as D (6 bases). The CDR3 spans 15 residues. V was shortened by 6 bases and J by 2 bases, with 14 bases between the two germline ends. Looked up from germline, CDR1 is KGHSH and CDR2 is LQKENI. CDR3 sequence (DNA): TGTGCCAGCTCTCCTACAGGGCCCCCTGGAAACACCATATATTTT. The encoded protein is CASSPTGPPGNTIYF.

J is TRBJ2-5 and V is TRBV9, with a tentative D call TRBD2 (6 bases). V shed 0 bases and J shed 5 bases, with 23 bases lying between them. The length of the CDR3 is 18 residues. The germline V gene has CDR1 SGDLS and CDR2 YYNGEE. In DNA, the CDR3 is TGTGCCAGCAGCGTAGGGTCTGTACTAGCTCTACTTGGGGAGACCCAGTACTTC. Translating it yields CASSVGSVLALLGETQYF. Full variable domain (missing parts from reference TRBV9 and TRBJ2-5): DSGVTQTPKHLITATGQRVTLRCSPRSGDLSVYWYQQSLDQGLQFLIQYYNGEERAKGNILERFSAQQFPDLHSELNLSSLELGDSALYFCASSVGSVLALLGETQYFGPGTRLLVL.

The CDR3 reads CAISESMKEASVVEKGSYNEQFF. The DNA for the CDR3 is TGTGCCATCAGTGAGTCGATGAAGGAGGCTAGCGTAGTTGAAAAAGGGTCCTACAATGAGCAGTTCTTC. The rearrangement links TRBV10-3 to TRBJ2-1, with TRBD2 as a possible D gene (6 bases). CDR1 and CDR2 from the germline V gene are ENHRY and SYGVKD. The CDR3 is 23 amino acids. Trimming took 0 bases from V and 1 from J, leaving 31 bases between them.

For the CDR3, the DNA is TGTGCCAGCAGCTCCGCCATCGGGACGGAGGGGAAACTGTTTTTT. As protein: CASSSAIGTEGKLFF. The rearrangement links TRBV5-5 to TRBJ1-4, with D possibly TRBD1 on 5 matching bases. Germline CDR1 SGHKS, CDR2 YYEKEE (reference sequence). Trimming pared 3 bases from V and 11 bases from J, leaving 20 bases between. The CDR3 covers 15 residues.

The chain's CDR3 is CATSPNPTGALNTEAFF. CDR3 nucleotides: TGTGCCACCAGCCCGAATCCCACAGGGGCTCTGAACACTGAAGCTTTCTTT. V and J are TRBV15 and TRBJ1-1; 7 positions match TRBD1. Germline-derived CDR1 and CDR2 are LNHNV and YYDKDF (reference sequence). The CDR3 totals 17 residues. The ends lost 5 bases at V and 0 bases at J; junction bases unmatched: 12.

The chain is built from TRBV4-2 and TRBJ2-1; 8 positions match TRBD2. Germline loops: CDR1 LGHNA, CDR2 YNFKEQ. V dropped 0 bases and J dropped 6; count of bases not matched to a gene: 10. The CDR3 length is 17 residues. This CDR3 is CASSQDASGSFFNEQFF. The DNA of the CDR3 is TGTGCCAGCAGCCAAGATGCCAGCGGGAGTTTTTTCAATGAGCAGTTCTTC.

The chain's CDR3 is CASSYTMTGGNSPLHF. In DNA form, the CDR3 reads TGTGCCAGCAGTTACACTATGACAGGGGGTAATTCACCCCTCCACTTT. This sequence joins TRBV6-5 and TRBJ1-6; 9 positions agree with TRBD1. J gave up 6 bases and V 2 bases, and 5 bases lay outside the gene matches. The CDR3 runs to 16 residues. The germline gives CDR1 MNHEY, CDR2 SVGAGI.

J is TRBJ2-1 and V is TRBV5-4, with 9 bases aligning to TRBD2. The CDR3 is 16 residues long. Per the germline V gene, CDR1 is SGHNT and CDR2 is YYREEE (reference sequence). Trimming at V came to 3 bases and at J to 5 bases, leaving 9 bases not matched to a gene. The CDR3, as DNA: TGTGCCAGCAGCTCTGGCCTGCGGGGGGGCGACAATGAGCAGTTCTTC. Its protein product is CASSSGLRGGDNEQFF.

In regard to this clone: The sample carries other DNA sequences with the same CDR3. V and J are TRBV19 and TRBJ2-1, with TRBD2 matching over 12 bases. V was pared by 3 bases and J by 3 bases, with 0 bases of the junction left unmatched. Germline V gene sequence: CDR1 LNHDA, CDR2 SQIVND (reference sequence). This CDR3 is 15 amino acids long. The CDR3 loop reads CASSMGLAGYNEQFF. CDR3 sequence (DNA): TGTGCCAGTAGTATGGGACTAGCGGGCTACAATGAGCAGTTCTTC.

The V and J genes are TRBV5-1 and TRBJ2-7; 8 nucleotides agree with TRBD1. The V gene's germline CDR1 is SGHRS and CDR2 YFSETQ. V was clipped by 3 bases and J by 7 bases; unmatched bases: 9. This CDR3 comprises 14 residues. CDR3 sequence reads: CASSSTGAVSEQYF. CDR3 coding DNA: TGCGCCAGCAGCTCGACAGGGGCCGTAAGTGAGCAGTACTTC.

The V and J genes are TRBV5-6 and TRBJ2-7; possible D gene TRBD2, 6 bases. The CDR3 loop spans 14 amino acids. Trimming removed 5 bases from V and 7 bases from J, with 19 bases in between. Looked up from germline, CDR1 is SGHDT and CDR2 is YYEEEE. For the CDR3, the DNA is TGTGCCAGCAGTCCGGACGGAGGGGCAGGAGAGCAGTACTTC. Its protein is CASSPDGGAGEQYF.